This T cell receptor beta chain is drawn from a study of blood T cell repertoires in COVID-19. At the level of the study: COVID-19 samples collected from the United States, Italy and Spain covered acute and convalescent phases. T cells, B-cell-depleted T cells, or PBMCs supplied cDNA or gDNA.

As processed by the authors: How many nucleated cells were present was estimated from reference gene primer amplification. Repertoires were generated with immunoSEQ multiplex PCR, while TCRdb's copy carries only in-frame clones and drops some. V, J and clone size were drawn from that table, and D and trimming were deduced from the DNA. The sample holds roughly 700,000 clones, 75% to 90% seen once. Germline assignment: CDR1 LGHNT and CDR2 FRNRAP. The CDR3 covers 18 residues. The ends lost 1 base at V and 3 bases at J; junction bases unmatched: 12. The receptor comes from a woman between 18 and 30 years old with acute or convalescent COVID-19. Specimen: peripheral blood. This chain uses TRBV12-5 with TRBJ2-3, with 8 bases aligning to TRBD2. CDR3 nucleotides: TGTGCTAGTGGTTTGGGAACCAAAGCGGGGGCCCTTACAGATACGCAGTATTTT. Its translation: CASGLGTKAGALTDTQYF.